This record looks at one T cell receptor (beta chain) sequence and its context. This sample is drawn from a study of sequential checkpoint blockade in melanoma. Study as a whole: After both sequences, patients received maintenance nivolumab.

Sample treatment: randomized to nivolumab then ipilimumab (arm A) or the reverse (arm B). Trimming removed 1 base at V and 2 bases at J, with 9 bases between. Germline V gene data show CDR1 as SGHAT and CDR2 as FQNNGV. This CDR3 spans 15 amino acids. Produced via immunoSEQ multiplex PCR; TCRdb's table is partial and in-frame only. There are some 35,000 clones in the sample; about 88% occur only once, and roughly an eighth lies in the top ten. The chain links TRBV11-2 to TRBJ2-1; no firm D call. This specimen consisted of CD8+ T cells sorted from blood (inferred from file names), obtained from a patient given nivolumab and ipilimumab in sequence. This clonotype was obtained from a human donor with melanoma. DNA for the CDR3: TGTGCCAGCAGCTTAGTGAGGTTTACCTACAATGAGCAGTTCTTC. Translation: CASSLVRFTYNEQFF.